The rows below give T cell receptor beta chains drawn from one sample of a study of radiotherapy plus CTLA-4 blockade in lung cancer. TCRdb's copy holds only in-frame clones and misses some; the assay was immunoSEQ multiplex PCR. The sample carries tens of thousands of clones, around 76% recorded once. Sequenced here: peripheral blood, sampled from a patient treated with radiotherapy plus ipilimumab. Source of these receptors: a human donor with non-small cell lung cancer who had a complete response to radiotherapy plus ipilimumab. CDR3s include the opening cysteine and the closing phenylalanine or tryptophan. The D gene is left open where the match is weak. Only part of the rows carry a size: once, few, many, or a class if the clone is expanded.

v_call: TRBV19; clone_size: NA; d_call: TRBD1; j_call: TRBJ1-5; cdr3_aa: CASSSRGLNQPQHF; cdr3_nt: TGTGCCAGTAGTAGCAGGGGGCTAAATCAGCCCCAGCATTTT
v_call: TRBV6-5; clone_size: NA; d_call: TRBD1; j_call: TRBJ1-2; cdr3_aa: CASSPRQGLTYGYTF; cdr3_nt: TGTGCCAGCAGCCCGAGACAGGGCCTTACCTATGGCTACACCTTC
v_call: TRBV5-4; clone_size: NA; d_call: TRBD2; j_call: TRBJ2-1; cdr3_aa: CASSLGSGRARDEQFF; cdr3_nt: TGTGCCAGCAGCTTGGGTAGCGGGAGGGCTCGGGATGAGCAGTTCTTC
v_call: TRBV7-9; clone_size: NA; d_call: NA; j_call: TRBJ1-2; cdr3_aa: CASSSNFEGYTF; cdr3_nt: TGTGCCAGCAGCTCTAACTTTGAGGGCTACACCTTC
v_call: TRBV12-5; clone_size: NA; d_call: NA; j_call: TRBJ2-7; cdr3_aa: CASAVAYEQYF; cdr3_nt: TGTGCTAGTGCGGTCGCCTACGAGCAGTACTTC
v_call: TRBV7-3; clone_size: NA; d_call: TRBD2; j_call: TRBJ2-3; cdr3_aa: CASSLQASGGTDTQYF; cdr3_nt: TGTGCCAGCAGCTTACAGGCTAGCGGAGGAACAGATACGCAGTATTTT
v_call: TRBV21-1; clone_size: medium-sized; d_call: NA; j_call: TRBJ2-7; cdr3_aa: CASLRSGRDNLYEQYF; cdr3_nt: TGTGCCAGCTTACGAAGTGGCCGGGACAACCTCTACGAGCAGTACTTC
v_call: TRBV6-4; clone_size: NA; d_call: TRBD2; j_call: TRBJ2-1; cdr3_aa: CASSLTSASSYNEQFF; cdr3_nt: TGTGCCAGCAGTCTTACTAGCGCGAGCTCCTACAATGAGCAGTTCTTC
v_call: TRBV18; clone_size: few; d_call: TRBD2; j_call: TRBJ2-2; cdr3_aa: CASSERTSGTNTGELFF; cdr3_nt: TGTGCCAGCTCGGAAAGAACTAGCGGTACGAACACCGGGGAGCTGTTTTTT
v_call: TRBV6-5; clone_size: NA; d_call: TRBD1; j_call: TRBJ1-4; cdr3_aa: CASSYSQGAGEKLFF; cdr3_nt: TGTGCCAGCAGTTACTCGCAGGGGGCTGGGGAAAAACTGTTTTTT
v_call: TRBV28; clone_size: few; d_call: TRBD1; j_call: TRBJ1-5; cdr3_aa: CASSQEGQIRSNQPQHF; cdr3_nt: TGTGCCAGCAGTCAGGAGGGACAGATCCGCAGCAATCAGCCCCAGCATTTT
v_call: TRBV7-2; clone_size: NA; d_call: TRBD1; j_call: TRBJ2-2; cdr3_aa: CASSQGVHKNTGELFF; cdr3_nt: TGTGCCAGCAGCCAGGGGGTCCATAAGAACACCGGGGAGCTGTTTTTT
v_call: TRBV6-6; clone_size: NA; d_call: TRBD1; j_call: TRBJ2-3; cdr3_aa: CASSQGAGTQYF; cdr3_nt: TGTGCCAGCAGCCAGGGGGCAGGTACGCAGTATTTT
v_call: TRBV4-1; clone_size: NA; d_call: TRBD2; j_call: TRBJ2-2; cdr3_aa: CASSRGLAGVTGELFF; cdr3_nt: TGCGCCAGCAGCCGCGGACTAGCGGGGGTTACCGGGGAGCTGTTTTTT
v_call: TRBV9; clone_size: few; d_call: TRBD2; j_call: TRBJ2-7; cdr3_aa: CASSVGSGGHEQYF; cdr3_nt: TGTGCCAGCAGCGTAGGCAGCGGGGGCCACGAGCAGTACTTC
v_call: TRBV7-9; clone_size: few; d_call: TRBD1; j_call: TRBJ1-4; cdr3_aa: CASSAYRGQSEKLFF; cdr3_nt: TGTGCCAGCAGCGCCTACAGGGGGCAAAGCGAAAAACTGTTTTTT
v_call: TRBV2; clone_size: NA; d_call: NA; j_call: TRBJ1-3; cdr3_aa: CASKLYLGNTIYF; cdr3_nt: TGTGCCAGCAAGTTGTACCTAGGAAACACCATATATTTT
v_call: TRBV27; clone_size: NA; d_call: TRBD1; j_call: TRBJ1-3; cdr3_aa: CASSPGGQAGNTIYF; cdr3_nt: TGTGCCAGCAGTCCCGGGGGACAGGCGGGAAACACCATATATTTT